One and the same sample provided the 25 T cell receptor beta chains below, sequenced in a study of blood T cells in healthy people across ages. Using a J-beta primer mix together with a sample-barcoded 5' primer, a second PCR was run for roughly 6 to 11 cycles. A single record per CDR3 protein comes from TCRdb applying MiXCR to the 5' RACE reads. The table includes about 1.6 million distinct CDR3 sequences, about 35% detected once. The sequenced sample consisted of blood. These TCRs come from a woman younger than 45 in good health.

The sample holds a few counts of this clonotype. The chain has TRBV27 and TRBJ2-1; D possibly corresponds to TRBD1 (7 bases). Germline V gene lookup returns CDR1 MNHEY and CDR2 SMNVEV (reference sequence). Between the trimmed V and J ends, which lost 2 bases and 3 bases, there was a span of 8 bases. The CDR3 has 14 residues. For the CDR3, the DNA is TGTGCCAGCAGTTTACAGGGGGGCTACAATGAGCAGTTCTTC. It encodes CASSLQGGYNEQFF.

The chain has TRBV9 and TRBJ2-4, with D perhaps TRBD1 (6 bases). The CDR3 extends over 16 amino acids. Trimming took 3 bases from V and 2 from J, leaving 15 bases between them. The germline gives CDR1 SGDLS, CDR2 YYNGEE. The DNA for the CDR3 is TGTGCCAGCAGCGATTTTCACAGGGTACCCAAAAACATTCAGTACTTC. Its protein is CASSDFHRVPKNIQYF.

This clonotype occurred a few times. The chain couples TRBV7-9 to TRBJ2-7, with D unclear. Deletions cut 5 bases from V and 1 base from J, with 15 bases between. Germline-derived CDR1 and CDR2 are SEHNR and FQNEAQ (reference sequence). This CDR3 contains 15 residues. The DNA for the CDR3 is TGTGCCAGCAGCGCCGAGACAAACCCTTCCTACGAGCAGTACTTC. It translates to CASSAETNPSYEQYF.

This clonotype was found once. J is TRBJ2-1 and V is TRBV11-2; 7 bases line up with TRBD2. J was trimmed by 8 bases and V by 1 base; bases with no gene match: 8. The germline CDR1 and CDR2 sequences are SGHAT and FQNNGV. This CDR3 has 15 residues. In DNA, the CDR3 is TGTGCCAGCAGCTTAGCAGCGGGGAGTCTACATGAGCAGTTCTTC. Its protein is CASSLAAGSLHEQFF.

The chain links TRBV7-2 to TRBJ2-5; no firm D call. CDR3 length: 15 amino acids. Germline V gives CDR1 SGHTA, CDR2 FQGNSA. V was trimmed by 6 bases and J by 0 bases, leaving 14 bases between them. The CDR3 DNA sequence: TGTGCCAGCAGAGTTGGGGTGGCCAACCAAGAGACCCAGTACTTC. This sequence encodes CASRVGVANQETQYF. The full variable domain, completed using reference TRBV7-2 and TRBJ2-5, is GAGVSQSPSNKVTEKGKDVELRCDPISGHTALYWYRQSLGQGLEFLIYFQGNSAPDKSGLPSDRFSAERTGGSVSTLTIQRTQQEDSAVYLCASRVGVANQETQYFGPGTRLLVL.

This clonotype was recorded a few times. V gene TRBV12-3 or TRBV12-4 combines with J gene TRBJ2-2; perhaps TRBD2 as D (7 bases). V lost 6 bases and J 0 bases, leaving 14 bases between the germline ends. This CDR3 comprises 16 residues. The CDR3 protein is CASRPKGGANTGELFF. The DNA of the CDR3 is TGTGCCAGCAGGCCAAAGGGGGGGGCGAACACCGGGGAGCTGTTTTTT.

This sequence joins TRBV7-3 and TRBJ2-1, with TRBD1 matching over 10 bases. The V gene's germline CDR1 is SGHTA and CDR2 FQGTGA. V was pared by 5 bases and J by 6 bases, with 10 bases of the junction left unmatched. CDR3 length: 16 residues. The CDR3 here is CASSLPGTGVFNEQFF. CDR3 coding DNA: TGTGCCAGCAGCCTCCCCGGGACAGGGGTATTCAATGAGCAGTTCTTC.

This chain uses TRBV4-1 with TRBJ2-7; no clear D gene. Per germline, CDR1 MGHRA and CDR2 YSYEKL. The CDR3 runs 17 residues. V shed 2 bases and J shed 2 bases, with 19 bases lying between them. CDR3 sequence reads: CASSQPTGPRATYEQYF. In DNA form, the CDR3 reads TGCGCCAGCAGCCAACCAACCGGGCCCCGGGCCACCTACGAGCAGTACTTC.

This clonotype was seen a few times. This chain uses TRBV5-1 with TRBJ2-1; D remains unclear. The CDR3 spans 15 residues. Trimming removed 3 bases from V and 2 bases from J, with 12 bases in between. From germline, CDR1 is SGHRS and CDR2 YFSETQ. CDR3 nucleotides: TGCGCCAGCAGCTGGGCGCCGGAACCCTACAATGAGCAGTTCTTC. Translating it yields CASSWAPEPYNEQFF.

The chain has TRBV5-6 and TRBJ2-7; no definite D call. Trimming removed 0 bases at V and 6 bases at J, with 13 bases between. Germline V CDR1 and CDR2: SGHDT, YYEEEE. This CDR3 region has 14 residues. The CDR3 coding sequence is TGTGCCAGCAGCTTGGGGTCCTTGACCTCCGAGCAGTACTTC. Translation: CASSLGSLTSEQYF.

The chain links TRBV4-1 to TRBJ2-1; TRBD2 aligns across 8 bases. CDR3 length: 16 residues. Germline lookup yields CDR1 MGHRA and CDR2 YSYEKL. Trimming cost V 4 bases and J 2 bases; bases outside gene matches: 7. The CDR3 loop is CASSPQAGVPYNEQFF. For the CDR3, the DNA is TGCGCCAGCAGCCCTCAAGCGGGAGTCCCCTACAATGAGCAGTTCTTC.

This clonotype was recorded many times. The genes are TRBV20-1 and TRBJ2-3, with 7 bases fitting TRBD1. V trimming: 6 bases; J trimming: 0 bases; junction bases outside the gene matches: 3. This CDR3 region has 13 residues. In germline, CDR1 is DFQATT, CDR2 SNEGSKA (reference sequence). The CDR3 loop reads CSAGTASTDTQYF. CDR3 DNA: TGCAGTGCCGGGACAGCTAGCACAGATACGCAGTATTTT.

A remark on this clonotype: The junction differs from germline at one of its ends, possibly a read error. The chain carries TRBV20-1 and TRBJ1-1; 7 nucleotides agree with TRBD1. CDR3 size: 15 residues. Germline CDR1 DFQATT, CDR2 SNEGSKA (reference sequence). The CDR3 spells CSAPRQGRMNTKAFF. DNA for the CDR3: TGCAGTGCCCCACGACAGGGCAGAATGAACACTAAAGCTTTCTTT.

This clonotype appeared a few times. This chain connects TRBV20-1 to TRBJ2-1; TRBD2 is a possible D gene (7 bases). The CDR3 is 15 residues long. The germline gives CDR1 DFQATT, CDR2 SNEGSKA (reference sequence). Trimming removed 1 base from V and 4 bases from J, with 14 bases in between. The CDR3 loop reads CSARGTAGHYNEQFF. The CDR3 DNA is TGCAGTGCTAGAGGTACAGCGGGACATTACAATGAGCAGTTCTTC.

The chain recombines TRBV27 with TRBJ2-7; 8 bases agree with TRBD1. The J call may not be correct, given that the DNA end is closer to TRBJ2-5. Looked up from germline, CDR1 is MNHEY and CDR2 is SMNVEV (reference sequence). There are 15 residues in the CDR3. In nucleotides, the CDR3 is TGTGCCGGCGGATCACCAGCAACAGGGGGAGAGACCCAGTACTTC. Amino acids: CAGGSPATGGETQYF.

Regarding this clonotype: A much larger clone lies a single base off, so this may be a read error. The chain couples TRBV4-2 to TRBJ2-7, with D unclear. Per the germline V gene, CDR1 is LGHNA and CDR2 is YNFKEQ. The CDR3 consists of 14 residues. In DNA, the CDR3 is TGTGCCAGCAGCCAAGATTCTCGGGCCTACGGGCAGTACTTC. Translating it yields CASSQDSRAYGQYF.

A few counts support this clonotype. The chain combines TRBV27 with TRBJ2-4; TRBD1 agrees at 8 bases. The DNA end favors TRBJ2-7, so the J call may be wrong. Germline CDR1 and CDR2: MNHEY and SMNVEV (reference sequence). The CDR3 is made up of 16 amino acids. The CDR3 bases are TGTGCCAGCAGTGGGGGGAGAGACAGGGGAATCTACGAGCAGTACTTC. Residues: CASSGGRDRGIYEQYF.

This clonotype was observed a handful of times. The V gene is TRBV28, the J gene TRBJ2-7, with D maybe TRBD1 (6 bases). The length of the CDR3 is 13 residues. The V end was cut by 10 bases, the J end by 6 bases, with 19 bases between. From germline, CDR1 is MDHEN and CDR2 SYDVKM. In DNA, the CDR3 is TGTGCCACCTTGGAACAGGGAAGGAGCGAGCAGTACTTC. The encoded protein is CATLEQGRSEQYF.

The V call is TRBV20-1, the J call TRBJ2-1, with 8 positions matching TRBD1. This CDR3 has 15 residues. Germline values: CDR1 DFQATT, CDR2 SNEGSKA (reference sequence). V dropped 5 bases and J dropped 5; count of bases not matched to a gene: 11. CDR3 DNA sequence: TGCAGTGCTTCCCCACCGGGGACAGGAAACAATGAGCAGTTCTTC. It specifies CSASPPGTGNNEQFF.

The rearrangement links TRBV3-1 to TRBJ2-7, with D possibly TRBD1 on 5 matching bases. V lost 8 bases to trimming and J lost 0 bases, with 11 bases between them. Germline V gene lookup returns CDR1 LGHDT and CDR2 YNNKEL (reference sequence). CDR3 length: 13 residues. Here the CDR3 reads CASGNRFSYEQYF. The DNA for the CDR3 is TGTGCCAGCGGAAACAGGTTCTCCTACGAGCAGTACTTC.

This clonotype was recorded many times. The chain links TRBV13 to TRBJ2-1; D perhaps matches TRBD1 (6 bases). Trimming removed 5 bases at V and 7 bases at J, with 15 bases between. The CDR3 totals 14 residues. Germline V CDR1 and CDR2: PRHDT, FYEKMQ (reference sequence). The CDR3 loop is CASSLNRVVNEQFF. CDR3 nucleotides: TGTGCCAGCAGCCTTAACAGGGTAGTAAATGAGCAGTTCTTC.

This clonotype was seen a handful of times. The chain carries TRBV20-1 and TRBJ2-3; D is uncertain. Deletions cut 0 bases from V and 2 bases from J, with 12 bases between. This CDR3 comprises 15 residues. CDR1 DFQATT and CDR2 SNEGSKA come from the germline V gene (reference sequence). The CDR3 is CSARDVSASTDTQYF. The CDR3 DNA reads as TGCAGTGCTAGAGATGTGAGCGCCTCCACAGATACGCAGTATTTT.

This chain joins TRBV5-1 and TRBJ2-5; TRBD1 aligns across 11 bases. V lost 3 bases and J lost 5; bases outside the gene matches: 9. There are 16 residues in the CDR3. The germline CDR1 and CDR2 sequences are SGHRS and YFSETQ. The CDR3 sequence: CASSSQPDRGLETQYF. The CDR3 nucleotides read TGCGCCAGCAGCTCGCAGCCGGACAGGGGGCTTGAGACCCAGTACTTC.

This clonotype occurred a few times. The gene calls are TRBV4-1 and TRBJ2-7, with TRBD1 identical over 8 bases. The CDR3 is made up of 14 amino acids. Germline CDR1 MGHRA, CDR2 YSYEKL. Trimming took 3 bases from V and 3 from J; bases not matched to a gene: 4. CDR3 in amino acids: CASSHVDRGYEQYF. CDR3 DNA sequence: TGCGCCAGCAGCCACGTCGACAGGGGCTACGAGCAGTACTTC.

The chain combines TRBV4-1 with TRBJ1-2; no clear D. Germline CDR1 MGHRA, CDR2 YSYEKL. The V end was cut by 1 base, the J end by 5 bases, with 23 bases between. CDR3 length: 18 amino acids. The CDR3 nucleotides are TGCGCCAGCAGCCAAGGATGGCAGACTACGAACTCAATATATGGCTACACCTTC. Residues: CASSQGWQTTNSIYGYTF.